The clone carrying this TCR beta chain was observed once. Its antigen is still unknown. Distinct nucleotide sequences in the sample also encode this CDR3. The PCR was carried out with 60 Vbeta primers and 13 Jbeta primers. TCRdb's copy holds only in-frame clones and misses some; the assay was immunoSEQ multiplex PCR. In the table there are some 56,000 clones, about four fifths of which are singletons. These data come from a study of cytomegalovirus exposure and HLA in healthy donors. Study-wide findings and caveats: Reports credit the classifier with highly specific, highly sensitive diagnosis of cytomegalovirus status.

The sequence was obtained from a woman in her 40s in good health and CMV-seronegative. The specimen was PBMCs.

CDR3: CASTLGGGEETQYF. CDR3 coding DNA: TGTGCCAGCACGTTGGGAGGAGGGGAAGAGACCCAGTACTTC. The chain couples TRBV7-2 to TRBJ2-5, with TRBD2 as a possible D gene (6 bases). V was cut by 7 bases and J by 3 bases, with 15 bases left in between. The CDR3 contains 14 residues. The germline gives CDR1 SGHTA, CDR2 FQGNSA.